Listed below are T cell receptor beta chains from one sample, sequenced in a study of CD8 T cells in ankylosing spondylitis. TCRdb reprocessed the 5' RACE reads via MiXCR and lists one record per CDR3 protein. The table records 150,000 to 200,000 distinct CDR3 sequences, under 35% of them present only once. Input material: synovial fluid, either unsorted or a sorted T cell fraction (not recorded which). The receptor source for this set is a male donor with ankylosing spondylitis. CDR3s include the opening cysteine and the closing phenylalanine or tryptophan. D genes are given only for firm matches. Clone size is not always given. Where it is, it says once, few, many or a class for expanded clones.

V	size	J	D	DNA	CDR3
TRBV7-2	NA	TRBJ2-5	NA	TGTGCCAGCAGCAGCCACAGGGATCAGACCCAGTACTTC	CASSSHRDQTQYF
TRBV9	medium-sized	TRBJ2-7	TRBD1	TGTGCCAGCAGCGAGGACAGGGAGACCGAGCAGTACTTC	CASSEDRETEQYF
TRBV4-1	NA	TRBJ2-6	NA	TGCGCCAGCAGCCAAGCAGGCATAGATGGGGGCTCTGGGGCCAACGTCCTGACTTTC	CASSQAGIDGGSGANVLTF
TRBV11-2	few	TRBJ1-2	TRBD1	TGTGCCAGCAGCGAACAGGGGTACTATGGCTACACCTTC	CASSEQGYYGYTF
TRBV2	NA	TRBJ1-1	NA	TGTGCCAGCAGCCCCCTAGGGACTGAAGCTTTCTTT	CASSPLGTEAFF
TRBV6-5	NA	TRBJ2-1	NA	TGTGCCAGCAGTTACGGCTCGGGAGTAGGCGGCTCCTACAATGAGCAGTTCTTC	CASSYGSGVGGSYNEQFF
TRBV7-2	NA	TRBJ2-2	NA	TGTGCCAGCAGCTTTTACAGGGGAGGAACCGGGGAGCTGTTTTTT	CASSFYRGGTGELFF
TRBV10-1	few	TRBJ2-2	NA	TGCGCCAGCAGTGAGTCGAGGGGGGCCAACACCGGGGAGCTGTTTTTT	CASSESRGANTGELFF
TRBV5-1	NA	TRBJ1-3	NA	TGCGCCAGCAGCTTGGTAGGCCGGGGTCTCTCTGGAAACACCATATATTTT	CASSLVGRGLSGNTIYF
TRBV13	few	TRBJ2-1	NA	TGTGCCAGCAGCCTCAGAGTTAGTGGGGACAATGAGCAGTTCTTC	CASSLRVSGDNEQFF
TRBV20-1	many	TRBJ2-7	NA	TGCAGTGCTAGCGGGAAATCCTACGAGCAGTACTTC	CSASGKSYEQYF
TRBV19	NA	TRBJ1-5	NA	TGTGCCAGTAGTATGGGTCAGGGAGGCCCTAATCAGCCCCAGCATTTT	CASSMGQGGPNQPQHF
TRBV7-2	NA	TRBJ2-7	NA	TGTGCCAGCAGCTTCCTCATCTCCGGAACCTACGAGCAGTACTTC	CASSFLISGTYEQYF
TRBV21-1	few	TRBJ2-3	NA	TGTGCCAGCAGCTCCCGTAGCGGGAGTTCGGCAGATACGCAGTATTTT	CASSSRSGSSADTQYF
TRBV7-9	NA	TRBJ2-3	NA	TGTGCCAGCAGCCAGGGTACTAGCACAGATACGCAGTATTTT	CASSQGTSTDTQYF
TRBV7-2	NA	TRBJ1-2	NA	TGTGCCAGCAGCTTAGACGTGACCTATGGCTACACCTTC	CASSLDVTYGYTF
TRBV24-1	few	TRBJ2-3	TRBD1	TGTGCCACCAGTCCCGGACAGGGTCCCCCCACAGATACGCAGTATTTT	CATSPGQGPPTDTQYF
TRBV29-1	NA	TRBJ1-1	NA	TGCAGCGCGGGACGGGGGAACACTGAAGCTTTCTTT	CSAGRGNTEAFF
TRBV7-9	few	TRBJ2-7	NA	TGTGCCAGCAGCTCCCAGGGTTCCGACGAGCAGTACTTC	CASSSQGSDEQYF
TRBV29-1	many	TRBJ2-5	NA	TGCAGCGTGGAAGGGGACCCAGGGAGGGAGACCCAGTACTTC	CSVEGDPGRETQYF
TRBV29-1	NA	TRBJ2-7	NA	TGCAGCGTTGGCGGGGTTCTTGGGGAGCAGTACTTC	CSVGGVLGEQYF
TRBV7-9	NA	TRBJ2-5	NA	TGTGCCAGCAGCTTAAAGAGCCTCCTCGGCCAAGAGACCCAGTACTTC	CASSLKSLLGQETQYF
TRBV6-5	NA	TRBJ2-7	TRBD1	TGTGCCAGCAGTCAGGGGGCTGGTGAGCAGTACTTC	CASSQGAGEQYF
TRBV12-3/TRBV12-4	few	TRBJ1-2	NA	TGTGCCAGCAGCCCCAGGTCCTTC	CASSPRSF
TRBV6-1	NA	TRBJ1-3	NA	TGTGCCATCACCCCGGGTCCGGCGGCTGGAAACACCATATATTTT	CAITPGPAAGNTIYF
TRBV4-1	many	TRBJ2-3	NA	TGCGCCAGCAGCCAAGATCGGGCCGAGGGCGGAGATACGCAGTATTTT	CASSQDRAEGGDTQYF
TRBV7-2	few	TRBJ1-1	TRBD1	TGTGCCAGCAGCACTCGACAGGGCGGCACTGAAGCTTTCTTT	CASSTRQGGTEAFF
TRBV5-1	many	TRBJ2-5	TRBD2	TGCGCCAGCAGAGTTAGCGGGAGTTTCCCCGAAGAGACCCAGTACTTC	CASRVSGSFPEETQYF
TRBV12-3/TRBV12-4	few	TRBJ2-7	NA	TGTGCCAGCAGGGGACTTGGGAGGGGGTACTCCTACGAGCAGTACTTC	CASRGLGRGYSYEQYF
TRBV7-9	few	TRBJ1-6	NA	TGTGCCAGCAGCTTAGACACCTTGGGTTTAGCCCTCCACTTT	CASSLDTLGLALHF
TRBV12-3/TRBV12-4	NA	TRBJ1-2	NA	TGTGCCAGCGCACCCCAGGAGAGGTATGGCTACACCTTC	CASAPQERYGYTF